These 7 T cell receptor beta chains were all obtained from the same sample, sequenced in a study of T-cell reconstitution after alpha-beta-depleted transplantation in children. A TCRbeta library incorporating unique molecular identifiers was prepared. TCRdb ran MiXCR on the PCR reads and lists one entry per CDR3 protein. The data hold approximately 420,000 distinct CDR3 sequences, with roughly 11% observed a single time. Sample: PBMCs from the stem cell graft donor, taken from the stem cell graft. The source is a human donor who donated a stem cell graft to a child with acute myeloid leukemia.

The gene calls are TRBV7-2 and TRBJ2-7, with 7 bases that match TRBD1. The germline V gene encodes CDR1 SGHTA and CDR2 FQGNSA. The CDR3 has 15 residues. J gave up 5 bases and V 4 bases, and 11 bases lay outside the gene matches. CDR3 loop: CASSSGQRLGDEQYV. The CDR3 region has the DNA TGTGCCAGCAGCTCGGGACAGCGACTGGGGGACGAGCAGTACGTC.

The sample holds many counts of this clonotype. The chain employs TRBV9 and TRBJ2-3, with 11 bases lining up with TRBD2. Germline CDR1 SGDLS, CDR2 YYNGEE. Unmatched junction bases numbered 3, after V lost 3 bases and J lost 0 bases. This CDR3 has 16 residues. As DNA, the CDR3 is TGTGCCAGCAGCGAGACTAGCGGGGAGAGCACAGATACGCAGTATTTT. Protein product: CASSETSGESTDTQYF.

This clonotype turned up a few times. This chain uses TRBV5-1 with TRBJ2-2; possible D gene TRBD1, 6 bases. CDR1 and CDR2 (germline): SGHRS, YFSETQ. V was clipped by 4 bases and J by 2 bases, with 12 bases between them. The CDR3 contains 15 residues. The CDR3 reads CASSRGQLNTGELFF. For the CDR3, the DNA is TGCGCCAGCAGCAGGGGACAACTTAACACCGGGGAGCTGTTTTTT. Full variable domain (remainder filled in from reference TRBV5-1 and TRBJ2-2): KAGVTQTPRYLIKTRGQQVTLSCSPISGHRSVSWYQQTPGQGLQFLFEYFSETQRNKGNFPGRFSGRQFSNSRSEMNVSTLELGDSALYLCASSRGQLNTGELFFGEGSRLTVL.

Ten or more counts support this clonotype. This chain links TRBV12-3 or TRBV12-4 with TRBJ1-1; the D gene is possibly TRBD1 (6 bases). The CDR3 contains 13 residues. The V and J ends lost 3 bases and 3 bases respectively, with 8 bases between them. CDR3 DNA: TGTGCCAGCAGTTTGGCAGGGGACACTGAAGCTTTCTTT. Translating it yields CASSLAGDTEAFF.

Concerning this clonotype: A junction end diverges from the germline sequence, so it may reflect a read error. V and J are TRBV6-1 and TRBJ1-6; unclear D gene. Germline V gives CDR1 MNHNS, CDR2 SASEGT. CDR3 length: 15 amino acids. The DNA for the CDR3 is TGTGCCAGCAGCCTTACACTCTCCTATAATTCACCCCTCCACTTC. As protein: CASSLTLSYNSPLHF.

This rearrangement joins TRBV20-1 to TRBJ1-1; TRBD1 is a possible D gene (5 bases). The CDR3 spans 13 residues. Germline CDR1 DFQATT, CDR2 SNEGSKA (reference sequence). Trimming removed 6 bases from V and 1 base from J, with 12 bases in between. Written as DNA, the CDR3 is TGCAGTGCGGCAGGGCTTTCGAACACTGAAGCTTTCTTT. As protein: CSAAGLSNTEAFF.

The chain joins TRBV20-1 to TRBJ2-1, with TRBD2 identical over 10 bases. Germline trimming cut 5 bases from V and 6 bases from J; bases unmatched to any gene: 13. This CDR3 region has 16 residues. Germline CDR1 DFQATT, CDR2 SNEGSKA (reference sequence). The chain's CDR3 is CSAHEKLAGLANEQFF. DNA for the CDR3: TGCAGTGCTCACGAGAAACTAGCGGGATTGGCCAATGAGCAGTTCTTC.